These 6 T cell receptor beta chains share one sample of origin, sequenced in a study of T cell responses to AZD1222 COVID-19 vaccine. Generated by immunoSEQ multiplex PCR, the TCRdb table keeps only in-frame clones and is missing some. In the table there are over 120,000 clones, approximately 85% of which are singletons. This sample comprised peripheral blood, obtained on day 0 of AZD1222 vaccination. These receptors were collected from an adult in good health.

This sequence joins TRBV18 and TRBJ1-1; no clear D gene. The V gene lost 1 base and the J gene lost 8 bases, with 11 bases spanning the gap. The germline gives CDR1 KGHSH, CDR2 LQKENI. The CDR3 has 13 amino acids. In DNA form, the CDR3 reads TGTGCCAGCTCACCACTGGACTTAGGGGAAGCTTTCTTT. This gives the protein CASSPLDLGEAFF.

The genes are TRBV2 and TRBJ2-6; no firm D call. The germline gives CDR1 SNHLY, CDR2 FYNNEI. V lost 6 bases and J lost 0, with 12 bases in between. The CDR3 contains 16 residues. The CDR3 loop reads CASRDRAISGANVLTF. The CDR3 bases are TGTGCCAGCAGGGACCGGGCCATCTCTGGGGCCAACGTCCTGACTTTC.

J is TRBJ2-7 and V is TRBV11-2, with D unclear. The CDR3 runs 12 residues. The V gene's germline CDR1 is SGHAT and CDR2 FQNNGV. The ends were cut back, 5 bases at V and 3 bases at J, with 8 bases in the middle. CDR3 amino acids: CASSPSFYEQYF. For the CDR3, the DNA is TGTGCCAGCAGCCCAAGCTTCTACGAGCAGTACTTC.

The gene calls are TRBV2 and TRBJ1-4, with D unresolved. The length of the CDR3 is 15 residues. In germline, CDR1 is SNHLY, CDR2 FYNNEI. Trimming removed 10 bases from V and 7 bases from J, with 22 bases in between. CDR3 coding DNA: TGTGCCAACGGGAGAGGAGGCCTGAACCCTGAAAAACTGTTTTTT. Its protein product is CANGRGGLNPEKLFF.

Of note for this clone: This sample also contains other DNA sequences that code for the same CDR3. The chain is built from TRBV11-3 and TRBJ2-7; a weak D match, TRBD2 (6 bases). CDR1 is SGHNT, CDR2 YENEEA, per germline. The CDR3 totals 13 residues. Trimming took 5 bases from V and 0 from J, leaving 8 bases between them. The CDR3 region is CASSPTSSYEQYF. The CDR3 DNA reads TGTGCCAGCAGCCCGACTAGCTCCTACGAGCAGTACTTC.

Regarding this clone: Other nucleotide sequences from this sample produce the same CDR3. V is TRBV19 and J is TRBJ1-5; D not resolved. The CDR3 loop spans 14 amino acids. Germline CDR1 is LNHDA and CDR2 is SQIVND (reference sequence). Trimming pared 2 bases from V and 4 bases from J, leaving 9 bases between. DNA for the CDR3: TGTGCCAGTAGTATACCCGGCGGTAATCAGCCCCAGCATTTT. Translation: CASSIPGGNQPQHF.